These T cell receptor beta chains were read from a single sample in a study of cytomegalovirus exposure and HLA in healthy donors. The method was immunoSEQ multiplex PCR; TCRdb's version includes in-frame clones alone and lacks a portion of them. Found here are over 85,000 clones, around 80% of them singletons; the top ten hold roughly 2.9%. Sequenced sample: PBMCs. These receptors were taken from a woman aged 55-75 years in good health and CMV-seropositive. The conserved cysteine and the conserved F or W are not part of the CDR3 here. Fields, in order: CDR3 protein, J gene, clone size, V gene. For some rows the clone size is stated as once, few or many, or as a class when expanded; others skip it.

ASSKAGVVHEQF | TRBJ2-1 | - | TRBV2
ASSWTSGLNEQF | TRBJ2-1 | - | TRBV7-2
ASSGGLAGGGNEQY | TRBJ2-7 | - | TRBV9
ASSPRGSETQY | TRBJ2-5 | few | TRBV6-6
ASSDLEGGGNTIY | TRBJ1-3 | - | TRBV6-1
SAVRGEKLF | TRBJ1-4 | - | TRBV29-1
ASSEVLGGGTEAF | TRBJ1-1 | once | TRBV2
SSSTGTGVTAGELF | TRBJ2-2 | - | TRBV7-9
ASSEDRYDLEQY | TRBJ2-7 | - | TRBV28
ASSADRDSLEQY | - | - | TRBV27
ATRKSGDNYGYT | TRBJ1-2 | - | TRBV10-3
ASSPRLAGAPNTGELF | TRBJ2-2 | - | TRBV5-1
ASTEWGDYEQY | TRBJ2-7 | - | TRBV2
ASSQGEDSPRGELF | TRBJ2-2 | - | TRBV4-1
ASSEAVSSYNEQF | TRBJ2-1 | - | TRBV5-4
ASSSGQGQDTQY | TRBJ2-3 | once | TRBV5-4
ASSSSGTSGYNEQF | TRBJ2-1 | - | TRBV5-1